Listed here is a single T cell receptor beta chain. CDR1 and CDR2 from the germline V gene are LNHDA and SQIVND (reference sequence). The CDR3 has 13 amino acids. Trimming took 8 bases from V and 3 from J, leaving 10 bases between them. The sample comes from a study of blood T cell repertoires in COVID-19. Turning to the study itself: Material from acute and convalescent COVID-19 was sourced from the United States, Italy and Spain. Sources were T cells, B-cell-depleted T cells, or PBMCs; the material itself was cDNA or gDNA.

Original data processing: By means of reference gene primer amplification, nucleated cell counts were estimated. The assay was immunoSEQ multiplex PCR, and TCRdb's table has in-frame clones only and misses some. D and trimming come from the DNA, and the V and J calls and clone size come from that table. The sample carries 120,000 to 150,000 clones, approximately 90% recorded once. Sequencing was performed on peripheral blood. The V and J genes are TRBV19 and TRBJ2-2; perhaps TRBD2 as D (6 bases). This TCR derives from a human donor in a cohort sampled during active COVID-19. The CDR3 here is CASWGRYTGELFF. Here the CDR3 DNA reads TGTGCCAGTTGGGGGAGGTACACCGGGGAGCTGTTTTTT.